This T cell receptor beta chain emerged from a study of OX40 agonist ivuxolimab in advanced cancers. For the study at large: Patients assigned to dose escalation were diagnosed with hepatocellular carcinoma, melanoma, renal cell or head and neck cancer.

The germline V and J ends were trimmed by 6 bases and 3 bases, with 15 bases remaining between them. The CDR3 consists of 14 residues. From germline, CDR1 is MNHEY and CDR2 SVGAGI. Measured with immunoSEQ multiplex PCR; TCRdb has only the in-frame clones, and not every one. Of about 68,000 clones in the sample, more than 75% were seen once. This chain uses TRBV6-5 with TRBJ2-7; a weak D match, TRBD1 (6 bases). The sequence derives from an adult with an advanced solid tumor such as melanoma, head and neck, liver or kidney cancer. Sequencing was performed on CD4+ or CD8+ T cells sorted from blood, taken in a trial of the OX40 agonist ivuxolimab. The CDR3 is CASSRGGPGYEQYF. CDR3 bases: TGTGCCAGCAGCAGGGGTGGCCCAGGCTACGAGCAGTACTTC.